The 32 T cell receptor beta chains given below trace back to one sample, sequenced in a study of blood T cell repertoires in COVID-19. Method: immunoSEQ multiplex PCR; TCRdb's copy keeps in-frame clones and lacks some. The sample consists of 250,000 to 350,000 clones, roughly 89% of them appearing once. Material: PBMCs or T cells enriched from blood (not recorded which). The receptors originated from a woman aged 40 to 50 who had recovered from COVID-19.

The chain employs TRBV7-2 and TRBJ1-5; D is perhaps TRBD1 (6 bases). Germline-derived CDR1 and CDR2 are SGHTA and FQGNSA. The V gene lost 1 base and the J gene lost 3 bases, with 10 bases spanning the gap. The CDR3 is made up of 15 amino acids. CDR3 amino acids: CASSLDRDYNQPQHF. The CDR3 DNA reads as TGTGCCAGCAGCTTAGACAGGGATTACAATCAGCCCCAGCATTTT.

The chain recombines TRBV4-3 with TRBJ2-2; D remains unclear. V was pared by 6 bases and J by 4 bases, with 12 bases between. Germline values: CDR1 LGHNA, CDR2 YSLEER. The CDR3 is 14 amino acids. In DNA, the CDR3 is TGCGCCAGCAGGTGGCAGGCCGGCACCGGGGAGCTGTTTTTT. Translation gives CASRWQAGTGELFF.

CDR3 loop: CASRNRDEQYF. CDR3 sequence (DNA): TGCGCCAGCAGGAACCGAGACGAGCAGTACTTC. The V gene is TRBV10-2, the J gene TRBJ2-7, with D hard to call. V was pared by 6 bases and J by 5 bases, with 8 bases between. Looked up from germline, CDR1 is WSHSY and CDR2 is SAAADI. The CDR3 is made up of 11 amino acids.

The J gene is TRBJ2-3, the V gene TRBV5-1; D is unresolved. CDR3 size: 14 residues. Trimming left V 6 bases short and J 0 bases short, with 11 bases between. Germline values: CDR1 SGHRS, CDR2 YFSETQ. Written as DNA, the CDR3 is TGCGCCAGCATGGAGCTTTCTAGCACAGATACGCAGTATTTT. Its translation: CASMELSSTDTQYF.

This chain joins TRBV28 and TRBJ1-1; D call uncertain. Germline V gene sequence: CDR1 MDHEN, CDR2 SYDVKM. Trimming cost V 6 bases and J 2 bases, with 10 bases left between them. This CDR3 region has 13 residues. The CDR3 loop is CASSSDTNTEAFF. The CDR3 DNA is TGTGCCAGCAGCTCCGACACCAACACTGAAGCTTTCTTT.

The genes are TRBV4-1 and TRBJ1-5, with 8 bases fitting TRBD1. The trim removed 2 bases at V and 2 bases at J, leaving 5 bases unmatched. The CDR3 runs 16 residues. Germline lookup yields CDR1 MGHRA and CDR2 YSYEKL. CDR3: CASSQSQGAGNQPQHF. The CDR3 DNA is TGCGCCAGCAGCCAAAGCCAGGGGGCCGGCAATCAGCCCCAGCATTTT.

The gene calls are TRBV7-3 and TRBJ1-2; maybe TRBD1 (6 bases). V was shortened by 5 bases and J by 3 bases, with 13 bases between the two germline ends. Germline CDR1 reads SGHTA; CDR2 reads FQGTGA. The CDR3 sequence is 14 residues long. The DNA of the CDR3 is TGTGCCAGCAGCCCACGTGCAGGGGACTATGGCTACACCTTC. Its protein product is CASSPRAGDYGYTF.

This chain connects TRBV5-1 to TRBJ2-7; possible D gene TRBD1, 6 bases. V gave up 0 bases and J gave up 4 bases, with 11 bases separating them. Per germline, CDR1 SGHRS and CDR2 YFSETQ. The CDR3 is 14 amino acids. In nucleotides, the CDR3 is TGCGCCAGCAGCTTGGCGCAGGGGTTATACGAGCAGTACTTC. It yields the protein CASSLAQGLYEQYF.

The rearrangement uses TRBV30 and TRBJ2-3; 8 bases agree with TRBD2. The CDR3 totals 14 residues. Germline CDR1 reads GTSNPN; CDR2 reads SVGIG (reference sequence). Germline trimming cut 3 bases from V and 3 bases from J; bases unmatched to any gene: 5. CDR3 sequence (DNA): TGTGCCTGGAGGGCTAGCGGGTGGACAGATACGCAGTATTTT. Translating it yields CAWRASGWTDTQYF.

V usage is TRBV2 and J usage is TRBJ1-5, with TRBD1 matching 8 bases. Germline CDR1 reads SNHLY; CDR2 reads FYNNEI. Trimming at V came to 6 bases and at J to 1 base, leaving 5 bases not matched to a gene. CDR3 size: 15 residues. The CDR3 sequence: CASRDQGASNQPQHF. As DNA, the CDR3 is TGTGCCAGCAGAGATCAGGGGGCGAGCAATCAGCCCCAGCATTTT. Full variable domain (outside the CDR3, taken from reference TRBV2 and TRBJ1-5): EPEVTQTPSHQVTQMGQEVILRCVPISNHLYFYWYRQILGQKVEFLVSFYNNEISEKSEIFDDQFSVERPDGSNFTLKIRSTKLEDSAMYFCASRDQGASNQPQHFGDGTRLSIL.

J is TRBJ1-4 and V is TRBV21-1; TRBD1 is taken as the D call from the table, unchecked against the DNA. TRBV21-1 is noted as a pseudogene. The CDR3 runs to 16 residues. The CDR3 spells CASSKGGTGTNEKLFF. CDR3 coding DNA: TGTGCCAGCAGCAAAGGCGGAACAGGGACAAATGAAAAACTGTTTTTT.

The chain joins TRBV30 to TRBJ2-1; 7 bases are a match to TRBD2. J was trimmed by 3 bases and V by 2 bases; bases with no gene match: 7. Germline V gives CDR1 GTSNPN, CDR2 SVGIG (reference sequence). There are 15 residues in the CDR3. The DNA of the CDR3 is TGTGCCTGGAGTCTTATTACTAGCGACTACAATGAGCAGTTCTTC. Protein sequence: CAWSLITSDYNEQFF.

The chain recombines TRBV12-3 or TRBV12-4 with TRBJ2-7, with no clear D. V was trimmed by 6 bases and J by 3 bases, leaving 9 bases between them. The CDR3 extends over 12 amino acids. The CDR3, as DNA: TGTGCCAGCAGCCGTACCTACTACGAGCAGTACTTC. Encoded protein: CASSRTYYEQYF.

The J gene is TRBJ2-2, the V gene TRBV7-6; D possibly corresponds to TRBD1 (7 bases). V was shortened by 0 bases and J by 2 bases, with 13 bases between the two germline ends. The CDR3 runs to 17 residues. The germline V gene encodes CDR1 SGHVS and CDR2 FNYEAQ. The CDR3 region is CASSLAWGDRNTGELFF. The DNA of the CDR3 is TGTGCCAGCAGCTTAGCGTGGGGGGACAGAAACACCGGGGAGCTGTTTTTT.

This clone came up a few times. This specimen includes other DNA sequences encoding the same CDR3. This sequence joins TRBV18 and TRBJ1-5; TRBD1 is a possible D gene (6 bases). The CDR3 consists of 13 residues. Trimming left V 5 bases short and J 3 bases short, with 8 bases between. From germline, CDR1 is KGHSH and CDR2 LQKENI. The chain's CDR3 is CASSRQDNQPQHF. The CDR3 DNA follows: TGTGCCAGCTCAAGACAGGACAATCAGCCCCAGCATTTT.

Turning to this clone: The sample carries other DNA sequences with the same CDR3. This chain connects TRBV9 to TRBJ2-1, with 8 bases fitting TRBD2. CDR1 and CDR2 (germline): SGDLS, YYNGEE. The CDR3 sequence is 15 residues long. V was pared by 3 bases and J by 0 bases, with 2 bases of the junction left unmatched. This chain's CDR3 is CASSASGSSYNEQFF. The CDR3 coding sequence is TGTGCCAGCAGCGCAAGCGGGAGCTCCTACAATGAGCAGTTCTTC.

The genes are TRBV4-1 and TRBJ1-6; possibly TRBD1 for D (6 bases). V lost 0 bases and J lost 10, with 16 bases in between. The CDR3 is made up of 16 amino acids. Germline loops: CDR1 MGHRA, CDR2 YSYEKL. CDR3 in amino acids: CASSQDKNRVGSPLHF. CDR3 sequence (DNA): TGCGCCAGCAGCCAAGACAAAAACAGGGTGGGATCACCCCTCCACTTT.

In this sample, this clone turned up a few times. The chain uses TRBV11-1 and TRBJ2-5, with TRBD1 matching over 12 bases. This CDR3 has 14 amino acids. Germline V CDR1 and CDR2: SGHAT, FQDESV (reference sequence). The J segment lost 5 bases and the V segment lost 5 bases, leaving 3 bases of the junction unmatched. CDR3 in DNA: TGTGCCAGCAGCCGGGACAGGGGGCAGGAGACCCAGTACTTC. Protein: CASSRDRGQETQYF. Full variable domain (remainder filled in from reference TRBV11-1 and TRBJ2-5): EAEVAQSPRYKITEKSQAVAFWCDPISGHATLYWYRQILGQGPELLVQFQDESVVDDSQLPKDRFSAERLKGVDSTLKIQPAELGDSAMYLCASSRDRGQETQYFGPGTRLLVL.

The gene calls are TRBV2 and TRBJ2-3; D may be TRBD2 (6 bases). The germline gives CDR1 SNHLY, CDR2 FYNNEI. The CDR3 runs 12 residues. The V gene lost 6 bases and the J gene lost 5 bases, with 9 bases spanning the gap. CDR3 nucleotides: TGTGCCAGCAGGGACTATCGAGATACGCAGTATTTT. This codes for CASRDYRDTQYF.

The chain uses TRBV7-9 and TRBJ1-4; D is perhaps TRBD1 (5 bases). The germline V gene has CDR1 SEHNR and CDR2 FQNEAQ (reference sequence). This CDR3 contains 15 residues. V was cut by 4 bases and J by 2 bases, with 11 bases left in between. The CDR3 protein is CASSWLGGTNEKLFF. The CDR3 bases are TGTGCCAGCAGCTGGCTGGGGGGGACTAATGAAAAACTGTTTTTT.

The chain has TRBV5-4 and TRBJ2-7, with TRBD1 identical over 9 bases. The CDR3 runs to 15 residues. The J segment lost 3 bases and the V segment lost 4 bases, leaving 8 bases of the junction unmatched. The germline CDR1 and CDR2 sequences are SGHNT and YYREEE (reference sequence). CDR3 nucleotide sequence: TGTGCCAGCAGCCTCGGCGGACAGGGGAACTACGAGCAGTACTTC. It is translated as CASSLGGQGNYEQYF.

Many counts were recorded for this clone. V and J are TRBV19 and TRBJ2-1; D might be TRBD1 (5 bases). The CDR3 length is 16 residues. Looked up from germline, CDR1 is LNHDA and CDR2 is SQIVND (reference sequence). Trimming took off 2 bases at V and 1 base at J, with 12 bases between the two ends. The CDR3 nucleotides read TGTGCCAGTAGTATACGCAGGGCCTTTTCCTACAATGAGCAGTTCTTC. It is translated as CASSIRRAFSYNEQFF.

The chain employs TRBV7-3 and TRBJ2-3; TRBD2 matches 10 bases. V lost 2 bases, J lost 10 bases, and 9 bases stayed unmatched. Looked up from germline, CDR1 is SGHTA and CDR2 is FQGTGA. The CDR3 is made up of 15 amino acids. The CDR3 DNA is TGTGCCAGCAGCTTATCGAGCGGGAGGGCCGATCCGCAGTATTTT. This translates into CASSLSSGRADPQYF.

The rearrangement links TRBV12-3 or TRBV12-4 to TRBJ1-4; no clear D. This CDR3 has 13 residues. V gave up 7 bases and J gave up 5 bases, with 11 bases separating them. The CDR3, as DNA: TGTGCCAGCACCGCGGTGAGGAATGAAAAACTGTTTTTT. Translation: CASTAVRNEKLFF.

The CDR3 sequence: CASSLNTGLVYEQYF. CDR3 nucleotides: TGCGCCAGCAGCTTAAACACGGGACTAGTCTACGAGCAGTACTTC. The gene calls are TRBV5-1 and TRBJ2-7, with 8 bases aligning to TRBD2. Germline CDR1 reads SGHRS; CDR2 reads YFSETQ. V dropped 2 bases and J dropped 3; count of bases not matched to a gene: 7. The CDR3 sequence is 15 residues long.

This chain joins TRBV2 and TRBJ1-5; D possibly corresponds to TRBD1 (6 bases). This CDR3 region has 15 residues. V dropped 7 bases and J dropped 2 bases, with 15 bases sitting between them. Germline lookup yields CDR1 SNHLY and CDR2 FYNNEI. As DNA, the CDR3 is TGTGCCAGCACCGAACAGGGTCAGGGCAATCAGCCCCAGCATTTT. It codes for CASTEQGQGNQPQHF. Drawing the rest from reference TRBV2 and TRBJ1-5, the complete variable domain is EPEVTQTPSHQVTQMGQEVILRCVPISNHLYFYWYRQILGQKVEFLVSFYNNEISEKSEIFDDQFSVERPDGSNFTLKIRSTKLEDSAMYFCASTEQGQGNQPQHFGDGTRLSIL.

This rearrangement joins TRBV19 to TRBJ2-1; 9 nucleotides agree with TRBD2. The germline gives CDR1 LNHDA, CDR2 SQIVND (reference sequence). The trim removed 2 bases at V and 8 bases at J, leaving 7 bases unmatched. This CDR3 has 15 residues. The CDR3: CASSISSGSVYEQFF. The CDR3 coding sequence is TGTGCCAGTAGTATAAGTAGCGGGAGTGTCTATGAGCAGTTCTTC.

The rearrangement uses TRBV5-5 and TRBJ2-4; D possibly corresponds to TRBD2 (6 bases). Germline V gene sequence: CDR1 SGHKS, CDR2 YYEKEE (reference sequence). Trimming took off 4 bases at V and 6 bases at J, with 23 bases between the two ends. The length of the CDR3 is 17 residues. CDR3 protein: CASSPWGGRGVGNIQYF. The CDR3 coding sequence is TGTGCCAGCAGCCCCTGGGGCGGGCGCGGGGTGGGAAACATTCAGTACTTC. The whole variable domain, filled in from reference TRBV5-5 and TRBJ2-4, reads DAGVTQSPTHLIKTRGQQVTLRCSPISGHKSVSWYQQVLGQGPQFIFQYYEKEERGRGNFPDRFSARQFPNYSSELNVNALLLGDSALYLCASSPWGGRGVGNIQYFGAGTRLSVL.

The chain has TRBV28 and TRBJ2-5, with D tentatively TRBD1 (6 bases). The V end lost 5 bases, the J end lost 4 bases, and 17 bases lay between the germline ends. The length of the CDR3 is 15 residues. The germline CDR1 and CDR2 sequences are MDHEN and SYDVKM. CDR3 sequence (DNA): TGTGCCAGCAGTAAAAACAGGGAAAGGGGAGAGACCCAGTACTTC. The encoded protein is CASSKNRERGETQYF.

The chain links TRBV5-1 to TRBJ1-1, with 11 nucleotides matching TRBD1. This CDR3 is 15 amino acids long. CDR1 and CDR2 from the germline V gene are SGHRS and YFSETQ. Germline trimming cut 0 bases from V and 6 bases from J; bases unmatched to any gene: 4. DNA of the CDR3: TGCGCCAGCAGCTTGGCGGGACAGGGGGGTCCTGAAGCTTTCTTT. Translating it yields CASSLAGQGGPEAFF.

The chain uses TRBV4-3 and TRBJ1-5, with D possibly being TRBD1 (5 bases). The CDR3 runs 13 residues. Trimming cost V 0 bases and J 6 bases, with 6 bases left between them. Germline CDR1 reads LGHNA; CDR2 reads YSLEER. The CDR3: CASSQEGGQPQHF. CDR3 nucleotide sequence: TGCGCCAGCAGCCAAGAGGGGGGTCAGCCCCAGCATTTT.

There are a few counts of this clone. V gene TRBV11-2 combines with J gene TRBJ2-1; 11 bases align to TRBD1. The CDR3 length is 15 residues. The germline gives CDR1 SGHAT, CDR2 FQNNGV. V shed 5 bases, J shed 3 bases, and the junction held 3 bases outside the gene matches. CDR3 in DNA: TGTGCCAGCAGCCCCGGGACAGGGGGCTACAATGAGCAGTTCTTC. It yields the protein CASSPGTGGYNEQFF.